Each of the 26 T cell receptor beta chains below was sequenced from the same sample in a study of control samples from healthy donors and cancer patients. Libraries were prepared by immunoSEQ multiplex PCR; TCRdb keeps only in-frame clonotypes and omits some of them. The table lists 180,000 or so clones, 91% of them singletons. The sample consisted of blood. The source of these receptors is a woman in her 30s in good health.

The V gene is TRBV6-2 or TRBV6-3, the J gene TRBJ2-1; 10 nucleotides line up with TRBD2. CDR1 and CDR2 (germline): MNHEY, SVGEGT. J gave up 5 bases and V 4 bases, and 11 bases lay outside the gene matches. The CDR3 loop spans 17 amino acids. The CDR3 protein is CASSSPYTSGADNEQFF. Here the CDR3 DNA reads TGTGCCAGCAGTTCCCCCTATACTAGCGGGGCCGACAATGAGCAGTTCTTC.

This clone was detected a few times. The rearrangement links TRBV6-5 to TRBJ2-3, with 8 bases that match TRBD2. Germline-derived CDR1 and CDR2 are MNHEY and SVGAGI. V trimming: 0 bases; J trimming: 3 bases; junction bases outside the gene matches: 5. The CDR3 contains 16 residues. CDR3 residues: CASSYSRGGGTDTQYF. The CDR3 DNA reads TGTGCCAGCAGTTACTCTCGGGGGGGCGGAACAGATACGCAGTATTTT.

In its sample, this clone was seen once. The J gene is TRBJ2-6, the V gene TRBV18; 7 nucleotides line up with TRBD2. The CDR3 contains 16 residues. V was clipped by 3 bases and J by 3 bases; unmatched bases: 5. The germline V gene encodes CDR1 KGHSH and CDR2 LQKENI. The DNA for the CDR3 is TGTGCCAGCTCACCTCGGACTAGGGATGGGGCCAACGTCCTGACTTTC. Its translation: CASSPRTRDGANVLTF.

The genes are TRBV7-2 and TRBJ2-7; D call uncertain. The germline V gene has CDR1 SGHTA and CDR2 FQGNSA. V lost 3 bases, J lost 2 bases, and 11 bases lay in between. This CDR3 spans 14 amino acids. CDR3 DNA sequence: TGTGCCAGCAGCTTGCTCGCAGCCGCCTACGAGCAGTACTTC. Amino acid sequence: CASSLLAAAYEQYF.

The rearrangement joins TRBV5-1 to TRBJ1-6; 8 bases are a match to TRBD1. The germline V gene has CDR1 SGHRS and CDR2 YFSETQ. J was trimmed by 7 bases and V by 4 bases; bases with no gene match: 4. The CDR3 is 14 residues long. The CDR3 DNA reads TGCGCCAGCAGCAGGACAGGGTCGAATTCACCCCTCCACTTT. Amino acids: CASSRTGSNSPLHF.

This rearrangement joins TRBV6-2 or TRBV6-3 to TRBJ2-7, with 12 positions matching TRBD2. V lost 5 bases and J lost 3; bases outside the gene matches: 5. This CDR3 has 15 amino acids. In germline, CDR1 is MNHEY, CDR2 SVGEGT. CDR3 residues: CASSTRTSGIYEQYF. As DNA, the CDR3 is TGTGCCAGCAGTACACGGACTAGCGGGATCTACGAGCAGTACTTC.

V usage is TRBV6-2 or TRBV6-3 and J usage is TRBJ2-7; weak D call: TRBD2 (5 bases). The V end lost 1 base, the J end lost 7 bases, and 11 bases lay between the germline ends. The CDR3 spans 13 residues. Germline CDR1 and CDR2: MNHEY and SVGEGT. The CDR3 bases are TGTGCCAGCAGTTACTGGGAAGGGAGTGAGCAGTACTTC. As protein: CASSYWEGSEQYF.

The chain recombines TRBV12-3 or TRBV12-4 with TRBJ1-2; tentative D call: TRBD1 (5 bases). With 5 bases removed from V and 4 bases from J, the gap between germline ends came to 11 bases. This CDR3 spans 13 amino acids. CDR3 sequence (DNA): TGTGCCAGCAGTGTAGACAGATCCTATGGCTACACCTTC. Encoded protein: CASSVDRSYGYTF.

On this clone: Additional DNA sequences in this sample encode the identical CDR3. The rearrangement links TRBV9 to TRBJ1-6; D unresolved. CDR3 length equals 14 residues. Germline V gives CDR1 SGDLS, CDR2 YYNGEE. Trimming cost V 0 bases and J 7 bases, with 8 bases left between them. The CDR3 nucleotides read TGTGCCAGCAGCGTAGGGACGGGGAATTCACCCCTCCACTTT. Protein sequence: CASSVGTGNSPLHF. The full variable domain, its missing parts supplied by reference TRBV9 and TRBJ1-6, is DSGVTQTPKHLITATGQRVTLRCSPRSGDLSVYWYQQSLDQGLQFLIQYYNGEERAKGNILERFSAQQFPDLHSELNLSSLELGDSALYFCASSVGTGNSPLHFGNGTRLTVT.

The chain recombines TRBV6-4 with TRBJ1-6, with D unresolved. V lost 4 bases and J 10 bases, leaving 11 bases between the germline ends. Germline V gene sequence: CDR1 MRHNA, CDR2 SNTAGT. The CDR3 is 13 amino acids. CDR3 in amino acids: CASSVQVESPLHF. The CDR3 DNA is TGTGCCAGCAGTGTGCAGGTTGAGTCACCCCTCCACTTT.

The chain carries TRBV7-2 and TRBJ2-5, with D possibly TRBD2 on 6 matching bases. CDR1 and CDR2 (germline): SGHTA, FQGNSA. The V and J ends lost 5 bases and 1 base respectively, with 11 bases between them. The CDR3 is made up of 14 amino acids. The CDR3 DNA reads as TGTGCCAGCAGCCCCCGTAGCGGCCAAGAGACCCAGTACTTC. Encoded protein: CASSPRSGQETQYF.

The chain employs TRBV4-2 and TRBJ1-5; D may be TRBD1 (5 bases). With 4 bases removed from V and 6 bases from J, the gap between germline ends came to 13 bases. Germline lookup yields CDR1 LGHNA and CDR2 YNFKEQ. CDR3 size: 14 residues. The CDR3 spells CASSPLGRGQPQHF. CDR3 DNA: TGTGCCAGCAGCCCCCTGGGGAGGGGTCAGCCCCAGCATTTT.

The chain is built from TRBV7-9 and TRBJ1-5; the D is unclear. Germline V gene lookup returns CDR1 SEHNR and CDR2 FQNEAQ (reference sequence). V was shortened by 1 base and J by 0 bases, with 1 base between the two germline ends. The CDR3 has 13 residues. The CDR3 DNA sequence: TGTGCCAGCAGCTTAGATAGCAATCAGCCCCAGCATTTT. Translating gives CASSLDSNQPQHF.

This chain connects TRBV28 to TRBJ2-7; no definite D call. This CDR3 is built from 13 residues. The germline CDR1 and CDR2 sequences are MDHEN and SYDVKM. Trimming pared 1 base from V and 3 bases from J, leaving 7 bases between. The CDR3 spells CASSLFKGYEQYF. CDR3 DNA sequence: TGTGCCAGCAGTTTATTTAAGGGCTACGAGCAGTACTTC.

CDR3: CASSPQGYGYTF. CDR3 in DNA: TGTGCCAGCTCACCGCAGGGCTATGGCTACACCTTC. The gene calls are TRBV18 and TRBJ1-2, with a tentative D call TRBD1 (5 bases). Per the germline V gene, CDR1 is KGHSH and CDR2 is LQKENI. CDR3 length: 12 residues. V was shortened by 3 bases and J by 4 bases, with 6 bases between the two germline ends.

About this clone itself: This sample includes further DNA sequences coding for the same CDR3. The chain joins TRBV5-1 to TRBJ1-4; possible D gene TRBD1, 5 bases. CDR3 length: 14 residues. The ends were cut back, 2 bases at V and 3 bases at J, with 8 bases in the middle. CDR1 is SGHRS and CDR2 is YFSETQ in the germline V gene. The CDR3 nucleotides read TGCGCCAGCAGCTTCGGGGGTTCTAATGAAAAACTGTTTTTT. Protein product: CASSFGGSNEKLFF.

J is TRBJ1-6 and V is TRBV9; possible D gene TRBD1, 6 bases. V lost 0 bases, J lost 1 base, and 11 bases lay in between. This CDR3 spans 17 amino acids. CDR1 is SGDLS and CDR2 is YYNGEE in the germline V gene. The CDR3 loop is CASSVGPTGSYNSPLHF. The CDR3 nucleotides read TGTGCCAGCAGCGTAGGGCCAACAGGGTCCTATAATTCACCCCTCCACTTT. The variable domain in full, with the rest retrieved from reference TRBV9 and TRBJ1-6, is DSGVTQTPKHLITATGQRVTLRCSPRSGDLSVYWYQQSLDQGLQFLIQYYNGEERAKGNILERFSAQQFPDLHSELNLSSLELGDSALYFCASSVGPTGSYNSPLHFGNGTRLTVT.

The J gene is TRBJ2-3, the V gene TRBV3-1 (or the pseudogene TRBV3-2); TRBD2 agrees at 14 bases. This CDR3 has 15 amino acids. V dropped 3 bases and J dropped 6; count of bases not matched to a gene: 2. The germline gives CDR1 LGHDT, CDR2 YNNKEL (reference sequence). CDR3 DNA: TGTGCCAGCAGCCACCGGACTAGCGGGGGGGATACGCAGTATTTT. Its protein is CASSHRTSGGDTQYF.

In the case of this clone: Within the sample, other DNA sequences also encode this same CDR3. CDR3 sequence (DNA): TGTGCCAGCAGTTTATCGCGGGGGGGTCAGCCCCAGCATTTT. The encoded protein is CASSLSRGGQPQHF. The chain combines TRBV27 with TRBJ1-5, with D maybe TRBD1 (5 bases). Germline loops: CDR1 MNHEY, CDR2 SMNVEV (reference sequence). Trimming pared 0 bases from V and 6 bases from J, leaving 9 bases between. This CDR3 contains 14 residues.

This clone was seen a handful of times. Other nucleotide sequences from this sample produce the same CDR3. The chain recombines TRBV4-1 with TRBJ2-7; D gene unclear. In germline, CDR1 is MGHRA, CDR2 YSYEKL. This CDR3 is built from 11 residues. Trimming removed 1 base from V and 7 bases from J, with 5 bases in between. This chain's CDR3 is CASSQAGEQYF. The DNA for the CDR3 is TGCGCCAGCAGCCAAGCAGGTGAGCAGTACTTC.

The chain joins TRBV11-2 to TRBJ2-3; D is possibly TRBD1 or TRBD2 (5 bases each). CDR3 size: 15 residues. The ends were cut back, 0 bases at V and 2 bases at J, with 9 bases in the middle. From germline, CDR1 is SGHAT and CDR2 FQNNGV. CDR3 residues: CASSLDRDHTDTQYF. CDR3 sequence (DNA): TGTGCCAGCAGCTTAGATCGGGACCACACAGATACGCAGTATTTT.

This chain connects TRBV5-6 to TRBJ2-4; TRBD2 matches 9 bases. The V gene's germline CDR1 is SGHDT and CDR2 YYEEEE. The CDR3 spans 18 residues. Trimming cost V 0 bases and J 1 base; bases outside gene matches: 8. CDR3 residues: CASSLVLAGRAAKNIQYF. The DNA for the CDR3 is TGTGCCAGCAGCTTGGTGCTAGCGGGACGGGCGGCCAAAAACATTCAGTACTTC.

The chain carries TRBV28 and TRBJ2-7, with D uncertain. CDR3 length: 10 amino acids. The germline V gene has CDR1 MDHEN and CDR2 SYDVKM. V lost 8 bases, J lost 3 bases, and 5 bases lay in between. CDR3 DNA: TGTGCCAGCGGGCTCTACGAGCAGTACTTC. It yields the protein CASGLYEQYF.

The V call is TRBV18, the J call TRBJ1-1; D possibly corresponds to TRBD1 (6 bases). Trimming left V 5 bases short and J 3 bases short, with 10 bases between. Germline loops: CDR1 KGHSH, CDR2 LQKENI. The CDR3 loop spans 13 amino acids. CDR3: CASSRGGDTEAFF. CDR3 nucleotide sequence: TGTGCCAGCTCAAGGGGGGGTGACACTGAAGCTTTCTTT.

V and J are TRBV23-1 and TRBJ1-3, with a weak D call TRBD1 (5 bases). TRBV23-1 counts as an open reading frame of uncertain function. The V end was cut by 8 bases, the J end by 3 bases, with 11 bases between. The CDR3 spans 13 residues. CDR3 in amino acids: CASYRRVGNTIYF. The CDR3 nucleotides read TGCGCCAGCTACAGGAGGGTTGGAAACACCATATATTTT.

The sample holds one count of this clone. The genes are TRBV10-2 and TRBJ1-5; 7 nucleotides agree with TRBD1. With 6 bases clipped from V and 0 bases from J, the junction kept 5 bases outside the gene matches. This CDR3 comprises 15 residues. Germline assignment: CDR1 WSHSY and CDR2 SAAADI. Here the CDR3 DNA reads TGCGCCAGCAGCCTGGGACAGTATAGCAATCAGCCCCAGCATTTT. Translation gives CASSLGQYSNQPQHF.